The T cell receptor (beta chain) described here comes from a study of T cell changes during pregnancy in multiple sclerosis. The CDR3 extends over 17 amino acids. The V end was cut by 7 bases, the J end by 2 bases, with 22 bases between. Germline CDR1 is MGHRA and CDR2 is YSYEKL. This clone was detected once. Method: immunoSEQ multiplex PCR; TCRdb's copy keeps in-frame clones and lacks some. Here the sample spans about 54,000 clones, 91% being singletons. This clonotype originated in a female donor in good health, enrolled as a control in a pregnancy study. V usage is TRBV4-1 and J usage is TRBJ2-3, with D perhaps TRBD2 (6 bases). The sample consisted of peripheral blood, taken after pregnancy. CDR3 nucleotides: TGCGCCAGCACGGACTATCTCTCTCCTACTATCACAGATACGCAGTATTTT. Translation gives CASTDYLSPTITDTQYF.